The 27 T cell receptor beta chains in this list originate from one sample, sequenced in a study of PD-1 blockade in classical Hodgkin lymphoma. Profiling relied on immunoSEQ multiplex PCR, and the TCRdb table lists in-frame clones only, not all of them. The sample carries around 60,000 clones, around 90% recorded once. Specified time point: cycle 4 day 1 (C4D1), after less than seven weeks of nivolumab. Relapse after autologous stem cell transplantation occurred in every patient, and brentuximab vedotin exposure varied. The material was peripheral blood mononuclear cells (PBMCs), obtained before the fourth cycle of nivolumab. The receptors come from a human donor with classical Hodgkin lymphoma.

As concerns this clone: The same CDR3 arises from other DNA sequences in this sample as well. The V call is TRBV5-6, the J call TRBJ2-7; a weak D match, TRBD1 (5 bases). Trimming shortened V by 4 bases and J by 3 bases, and 23 bases separated the two germline ends. Germline CDR1 and CDR2: SGHDT and YYEEEE. This CDR3 has 17 amino acids. The chain's CDR3 is CASSPDKRGNRDYEQYF. CDR3 DNA: TGTGCCAGCAGCCCAGACAAAAGGGGTAATCGAGACTACGAGCAGTACTTC. Combining the CDR3 with reference TRBV5-6 and TRBJ2-7 gives the whole variable domain DAGVTQSPTHLIKTRGQQVTLRCSPKSGHDTVSWYQQALGQGPQFIFQYYEEEERQRGNFPDRFSGHQFPNYSSELNVNALLLGDSALYLCASSPDKRGNRDYEQYFGPGTRLTVT.

This chain joins TRBV27 and TRBJ1-2; perhaps TRBD1 as D (5 bases). The V and J ends lost 4 bases and 3 bases respectively, with 9 bases between them. This CDR3 has 13 amino acids. CDR1 and CDR2 from the germline V gene are MNHEY and SMNVEV (reference sequence). CDR3 nucleotides: TGTGCCAGCAGTTCCAAAGGGGACTATGGCTACACCTTC. It translates to CASSSKGDYGYTF.

The chain uses TRBV4-2 and TRBJ2-3, with 11 bases identical to TRBD2. Germline values: CDR1 LGHNA, CDR2 YNFKEQ. The CDR3 has 17 residues. Trimming cost V 4 bases and J 3 bases; bases outside gene matches: 9. The chain's CDR3 is CASSLAPLAGVTDTQYF. CDR3 sequence (DNA): TGTGCCAGCAGCCTCGCCCCACTAGCGGGGGTTACAGATACGCAGTATTTT.

The genes are TRBV10-3 and TRBJ2-2; D is unclear. CDR1 and CDR2 (germline): ENHRY, SYGVKD. This CDR3 region has 13 residues. Trimming pared 2 bases from V and 13 bases from J, leaving 14 bases between. The CDR3 region is CAISEGRGSGLFF. The CDR3 DNA reads TGTGCCATCAGTGAGGGAAGAGGTTCGGGGCTGTTTTTT.

The DNA of the CDR3 is TGTGCCAGCAGTTACCCCCAGGGAGATCTACATGGCTACACCTTC. Translated, it gives CASSYPQGDLHGYTF. The J gene is TRBJ1-2, the V gene TRBV6-6, with a possible D match to TRBD1 (5 bases). This CDR3 spans 15 amino acids. CDR1 MNHNY and CDR2 SVGAGI come from the germline V gene (reference sequence). Trimming cost V 2 bases and J 6 bases, with 16 bases left between them.

The rearrangement joins TRBV7-9 to TRBJ2-7, with D possibly being TRBD1 (5 bases). The ends were cut back, 4 bases at V and 0 bases at J, with 13 bases in the middle. Germline CDR1 reads SEHNR; CDR2 reads FQNEAQ (reference sequence). CDR3 length: 15 amino acids. The CDR3 loop is CASSSGKTASYEQYF. CDR3 DNA sequence: TGTGCCAGCAGCTCAGGGAAGACGGCCTCCTACGAGCAGTACTTC.

The CDR3 DNA sequence: TGTGCCAGCGCTTCTCCGGGGGGCTGGGAGACCCAGTACTTC. Its translation is CASASPGGWETQYF. The chain carries TRBV6-5 and TRBJ2-5; D possibly corresponds to TRBD2 (7 bases). Trimming cost V 8 bases and J 5 bases, with 18 bases left between them. The germline V gene has CDR1 MNHEY and CDR2 SVGAGI. The CDR3 loop spans 14 amino acids.

The rearrangement joins TRBV2 to TRBJ1-6; D not resolved. V lost 9 bases, J lost 2 bases, and 8 bases lay in between. CDR3 length equals 13 residues. Looked up from germline, CDR1 is SNHLY and CDR2 is FYNNEI. CDR3 in amino acids: CASLGAYNSPLHF. Written as DNA, the CDR3 is TGTGCCAGTCTAGGAGCCTATAATTCACCCCTCCACTTT. The whole variable domain, remainder taken from reference TRBV2 and TRBJ1-6, is EPEVTQTPSHQVTQMGQEVILRCVPISNHLYFYWYRQILGQKVEFLVSFYNNEISEKSEIFDDQFSVERPDGSNFTLKIRSTKLEDSAMYFCASLGAYNSPLHFGNGTRLTVT.

This clone was detected only once. The chain carries TRBV7-9 and TRBJ2-2; no firm D call. Trimming took 5 bases from V and 7 from J, leaving 8 bases between them. The CDR3 runs to 12 residues. Germline CDR1 is SEHNR and CDR2 is FQNEAQ (reference sequence). In nucleotides, the CDR3 is TGTGCCAGCAGCCGGTCCCACGGGGAGCTGTTTTTT. It translates to CASSRSHGELFF.

The V and J genes are TRBV15 and TRBJ2-5; D could derive from TRBD1 or TRBD2 (5 bases each). V was shortened by 5 bases and J by 5 bases, with 21 bases between the two germline ends. The length of the CDR3 is 16 residues. Germline V gene data show CDR1 as LNHNV and CDR2 as YYDKDF (reference sequence). The DNA of the CDR3 is TGTGCCACCAGCCGACCCCGGGACGCGCTTGGGGAGACCCAGTACTTC. This sequence encodes CATSRPRDALGETQYF. Supplemented by reference TRBV15 and TRBJ2-5, the full variable domain reads DAMVIQNPRYQVTQFGKPVTLSCSQTLNHNVMYWYQQKSSQAPKLLFHYYDKDFNNEADTPDNFQSRRPNTSFCFLDIRSPGLGDTAMYLCATSRPRDALGETQYFGPGTRLLVL.

The chain combines TRBV19 with TRBJ2-5, with D perhaps assigned TRBD1 or TRBD2 (6 bases each). V was clipped by 4 bases and J by 8 bases, with 26 bases between them. CDR1 and CDR2 (germline): LNHDA, SQIVND (reference sequence). The CDR3 length is 17 residues. CDR3 nucleotides: TGTGCCAGTAGTACCCCAGCGGCGTCAGGGGACTGGGGAACCCAGTACTTC. It translates to CASSTPAASGDWGTQYF. The full variable domain, with the rest looked up from reference TRBV19 and TRBJ2-5, is DGGITQSPKYLFRKEGQNVTLSCEQNLNHDAMYWYRQDPGQGLRLIYYSQIVNDFQKGDIAEGYSVSREKKESFPLTVTSAQKNPTAFYLCASSTPAASGDWGTQYFGPGTRLLVL.

V is TRBV7-8 and J is TRBJ1-5; TRBD1 agrees at 8 bases. CDR3 length equals 15 residues. Trimming took 0 bases from V and 8 from J; bases not matched to a gene: 6. Germline V CDR1 and CDR2: SGHVS, FQNEAQ. This CDR3 reads CASSLASRGREPQHF. The CDR3 DNA sequence: TGTGCCAGCAGCTTAGCCAGCAGGGGGCGGGAGCCCCAGCATTTT.

This clone was seen a few times. The rearrangement joins TRBV18 to TRBJ1-2; maybe TRBD1 (6 bases). V was pared by 3 bases and J by 4 bases, with 9 bases between. Germline V gene sequence: CDR1 KGHSH, CDR2 LQKENI. CDR3 size: 13 residues. The CDR3 loop reads CASSPDRSYGYTF. CDR3 DNA: TGTGCCAGCTCACCCGACAGGAGCTATGGCTACACCTTC. Filled out from reference TRBV18 and TRBJ1-2, the complete variable domain reads NAGVMQNPRHLVRRRGQEARLRCSPMKGHSHVYWYRQLPEEGLKFMVYLQKENIIDESGMPKERFSAEFPKEGPSILRIQQVVRGDSAAYFCASSPDRSYGYTFGSGTRLTVV.

This rearrangement joins TRBV18 to TRBJ1-5, with TRBD1 matching over 11 bases. The germline gives CDR1 KGHSH, CDR2 LQKENI. This CDR3 spans 14 amino acids. J was trimmed by 7 bases and V by 6 bases; bases with no gene match: 5. The DNA of the CDR3 is TGTGCCAGCTCCCAGGACAGGGGGCTACAGCCCCAGCATTTT. It codes for CASSQDRGLQPQHF.

The rearrangement uses TRBV10-3 and TRBJ2-5, with D perhaps TRBD2 (7 bases). There are 14 residues in the CDR3. The V end lost 8 bases, the J end lost 5 bases, and 18 bases lay between the germline ends. The germline V gene encodes CDR1 ENHRY and CDR2 SYGVKD. The CDR3 region has the DNA TGTGCCATCCGGGGGGACAATCTCGAGGAGACCCAGTACTTC. This translates into CAIRGDNLEETQYF.

The chain combines TRBV15 with TRBJ2-5; D not certain. The V end was cut by 3 bases, the J end by 4 bases, with 15 bases between. The CDR3 is made up of 15 amino acids. The V gene's germline CDR1 is LNHNV and CDR2 YYDKDF (reference sequence). CDR3 residues: CATSSTRASGETQYF. CDR3 nucleotide sequence: TGTGCCACCAGCAGCACACGGGCCTCGGGAGAGACCCAGTACTTC.

This clone has only a few counts. V usage is TRBV4-1 and J usage is TRBJ1-1, with a possible D match to TRBD1 (5 bases). The germline V gene has CDR1 MGHRA and CDR2 YSYEKL. The CDR3 contains 12 residues. The V end was cut by 3 bases, the J end by 8 bases, with 10 bases between. The CDR3 coding sequence is TGCGCCAGCAGCCATCCAGGGACCGAAGCTTTCTTT. Translated, it gives CASSHPGTEAFF.

This rearrangement joins TRBV18 to TRBJ1-5; 7 nucleotides match TRBD1. Per the germline V gene, CDR1 is KGHSH and CDR2 is LQKENI. Losses at the gene ends were 3 bases for V and 4 bases for J; bases not matched to a gene: 12. This CDR3 has 17 amino acids. The CDR3 reads CASSPEGRTGGNQPQHF. In nucleotides, the CDR3 is TGTGCCAGCTCACCGGAGGGAAGGACAGGCGGGAATCAGCCCCAGCATTTT.

The chain carries TRBV19 and TRBJ2-3; 7 nucleotides line up with TRBD1. The CDR3 is 14 amino acids. Per the germline V gene, CDR1 is LNHDA and CDR2 is SQIVND (reference sequence). The V gene end was trimmed by 7 bases and the J gene end by 3 bases; junction bases not matched to a gene: 7. CDR3 sequence: CASTEATGTDTQYF. CDR3 sequence (DNA): TGTGCCAGTACCGAAGCGACAGGGACAGATACGCAGTATTTT.

The rearrangement uses TRBV4-1 and TRBJ2-7; possibly TRBD1 for D (6 bases). This CDR3 has 16 residues. Germline V CDR1 and CDR2: MGHRA, YSYEKL. The V end lost 4 bases, the J end lost 5 bases, and 21 bases lay between the germline ends. Written as DNA, the CDR3 is TGCGCCAGCAGCCCAGAAGAAGGACAGCTTTTTAACGAGCAGTACTTC. Amino acid sequence: CASSPEEGQLFNEQYF.

This sequence joins TRBV27 and TRBJ1-5; 7 nucleotides agree with TRBD1. Trimming at V came to 6 bases and at J to 6 bases, leaving 5 bases not matched to a gene. This CDR3 region has 13 residues. Germline values: CDR1 MNHEY, CDR2 SMNVEV (reference sequence). The CDR3 DNA reads TGTGCCAGCAGCGAGGGGGCGGGTCAGCCCCAGCATTTT. This translates into CASSEGAGQPQHF.

The chain joins TRBV11-1 to TRBJ1-4, with 7 bases that match TRBD1. The V gene's germline CDR1 is SGHAT and CDR2 FQDESV (reference sequence). V was clipped by 5 bases and J by 0 bases; unmatched bases: 3. This CDR3 comprises 15 residues. The CDR3 protein is CASSRGQTTNEKLFF. CDR3 in DNA: TGTGCCAGCAGCAGGGGACAGACAACTAATGAAAAACTGTTTTTT.

This chain joins TRBV5-6 and TRBJ2-7, with unresolved D. CDR3 size: 14 residues. V lost 0 bases to trimming and J lost 2 bases, with 9 bases between them. CDR1 SGHDT and CDR2 YYEEEE come from the germline V gene. In DNA form, the CDR3 reads TGTGCCAGCAGCTTGGCCGGCACCGCCTACGAGCAGTACTTC. It codes for CASSLAGTAYEQYF.

This clone was counted once. The V call is TRBV30, the J call TRBJ2-2; no definite D call. The CDR3 is 13 residues long. The germline V gene has CDR1 GTSNPN and CDR2 SVGIG (reference sequence). Between the trimmed V and J ends, which lost 2 bases and 5 bases, there was a span of 9 bases. CDR3 residues: CAWSFLVTGELFF. DNA of the CDR3: TGTGCCTGGAGTTTTCTAGTGACCGGGGAGCTGTTTTTT.

The V gene is TRBV2, the J gene TRBJ1-1; TRBD1 agrees at 8 bases. Germline loops: CDR1 SNHLY, CDR2 FYNNEI. V lost 5 bases, J lost 4 bases, and 9 bases stayed unmatched. This CDR3 is built from 15 residues. CDR3 residues: CASSLTGDGLTEAFF. CDR3 in DNA: TGTGCCAGCAGTTTGACAGGGGATGGTCTCACTGAAGCTTTCTTT.

The chain combines TRBV5-1 with TRBJ1-1; no firm D call. Germline CDR1 reads SGHRS; CDR2 reads YFSETQ. This CDR3 region has 15 residues. Trimming left V 3 bases short and J 0 bases short, with 12 bases between. CDR3 protein: CASSSDGGLNTEAFF. The DNA of the CDR3 is TGCGCCAGCAGCTCGGACGGAGGATTGAACACTGAAGCTTTCTTT.

J is TRBJ1-1 and V is TRBV7-9, with unresolved D. CDR3 size: 12 residues. The germline gives CDR1 SEHNR, CDR2 FQNEAQ (reference sequence). Trimming stripped 9 bases from V and 3 bases from J, with 11 bases between. In nucleotides, the CDR3 is TGTGCCAGTTTAATACGGGACACTGAAGCTTTCTTT. This codes for CASLIRDTEAFF.